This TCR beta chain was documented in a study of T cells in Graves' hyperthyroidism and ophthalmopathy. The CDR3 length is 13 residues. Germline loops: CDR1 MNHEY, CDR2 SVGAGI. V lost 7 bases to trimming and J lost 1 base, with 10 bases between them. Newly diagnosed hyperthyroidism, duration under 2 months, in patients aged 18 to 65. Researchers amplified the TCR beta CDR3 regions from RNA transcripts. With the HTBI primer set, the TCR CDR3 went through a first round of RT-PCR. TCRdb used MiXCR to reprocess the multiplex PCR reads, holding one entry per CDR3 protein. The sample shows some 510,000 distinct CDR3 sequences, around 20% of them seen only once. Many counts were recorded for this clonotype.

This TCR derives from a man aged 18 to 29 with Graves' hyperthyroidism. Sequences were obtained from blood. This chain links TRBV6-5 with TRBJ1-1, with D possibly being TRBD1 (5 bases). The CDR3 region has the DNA TGTGCCAGCATGGGGGGGGGGAACACTGAAGCTTTCTTT. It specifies CASMGGGNTEAFF.